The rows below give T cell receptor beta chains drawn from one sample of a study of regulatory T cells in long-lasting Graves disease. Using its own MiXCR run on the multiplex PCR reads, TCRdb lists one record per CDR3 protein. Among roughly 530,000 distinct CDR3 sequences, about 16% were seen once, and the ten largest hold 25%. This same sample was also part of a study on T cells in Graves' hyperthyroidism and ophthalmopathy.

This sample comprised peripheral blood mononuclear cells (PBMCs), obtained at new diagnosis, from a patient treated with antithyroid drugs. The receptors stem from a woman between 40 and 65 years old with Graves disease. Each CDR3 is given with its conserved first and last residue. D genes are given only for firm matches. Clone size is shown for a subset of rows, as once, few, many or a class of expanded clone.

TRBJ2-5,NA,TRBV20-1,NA,CSATEGYQETQYF,TGCAGTGCTACGGAGGGGTACCAAGAGACCCAGTACTTC
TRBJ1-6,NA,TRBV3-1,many,CASSQDQRGALHF,TGTGCCAGCAGCCAAGACCAACGGGGGGCCCTCCACTTT
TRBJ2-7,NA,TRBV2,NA,CASRVMVAPDEQYF,TGTGCCAGCAGGGTAATGGTCGCGCCCGACGAGCAGTACTTC
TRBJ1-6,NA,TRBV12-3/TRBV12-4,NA,CASSFQGQPLHF,TGTGCCAGCAGTTTTCAAGGCCAGCCCCTCCACTTT
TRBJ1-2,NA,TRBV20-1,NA,CSANINYGYTF,TGCAGTGCAAACATTAACTATGGCTACACCTTC
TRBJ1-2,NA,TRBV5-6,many,CASSLDRPNYGYTF,TGTGCCAGCAGCTTGGACAGACCTAACTATGGCTACACCTTC
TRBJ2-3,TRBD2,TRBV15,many,CATSRDGTSLRTDTQYF,TGTGCCACCAGCAGGGATGGGACTAGCCTCCGCACAGATACGCAGTATTTT
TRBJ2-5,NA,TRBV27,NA,CASSRTPAEQETQYF,TGTGCCAGCAGCCGCACGCCGGCGGAGCAAGAGACCCAGTACTTC
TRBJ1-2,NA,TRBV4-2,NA,CASSQEEGNGYGYTF,TGTGCCAGCAGCCAAGAGGAGGGGAATGGCTATGGCTACACCTTC
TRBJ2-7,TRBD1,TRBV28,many,CASSSGQGVPIEQYF,TGTGCCAGCAGTTCCGGACAGGGAGTCCCTATCGAGCAGTACTTC
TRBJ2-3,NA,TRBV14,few,CASSQAVLEDTQYF,TGTGCCAGCAGCCAAGCGGTTCTGGAAGATACGCAGTATTTT
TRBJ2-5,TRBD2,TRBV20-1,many,CSARGGAGGETQYF,TGCAGTGCTCGCGGGGGAGCCGGAGGTGAGACCCAGTACTTC
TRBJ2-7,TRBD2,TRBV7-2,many,CASSSQSGGLYEQYF,TGTGCCAGCAGCTCCCAGTCGGGGGGGCTCTACGAGCAGTACTTC
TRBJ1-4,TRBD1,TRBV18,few,CASSPPGRGGEKLFF,TGTGCCAGCTCACCCCCGGGCAGGGGGGGGGAAAAACTGTTTTTT
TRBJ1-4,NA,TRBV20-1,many,CSANRFEKLFF,TGCAGTGCTAATAGGTTCGAAAAACTGTTTTTT
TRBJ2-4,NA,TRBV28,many,CASTHISGKNIQYF,TGTGCCAGCACTCATATTAGCGGTAAAAACATTCAGTACTTC
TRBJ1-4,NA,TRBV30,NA,CAWKLAGADEKLFF,TGTGCCTGGAAATTGGCGGGGGCCGATGAAAAACTGTTTTTT
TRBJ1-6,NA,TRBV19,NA,CASSVSGGGSALHF,TGTGCCAGTAGTGTCTCCGGGGGAGGGTCTGCCCTCCACTTT
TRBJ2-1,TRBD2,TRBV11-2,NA,CASSLARVGLAESSYNEQFF,TGTGCCAGCAGCTTAGCGAGGGTGGGACTAGCGGAGAGCTCCTACAATGAGCAGTTCTTC
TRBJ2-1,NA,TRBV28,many,CASSRRGDYNEQFF,TGTGCCAGCAGCCGCCGCGGGGATTACAATGAGCAGTTCTTC
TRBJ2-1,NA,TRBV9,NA,CASSVGIFPYNEQFF,TGTGCCAGCAGCGTAGGGATCTTCCCCTACAATGAGCAGTTCTTC
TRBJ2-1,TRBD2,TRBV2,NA,CASTGSGGPFEQFF,TGTGCCAGCACGGGTAGCGGGGGGCCATTTGAGCAGTTCTTC
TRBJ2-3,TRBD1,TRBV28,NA,CASVGWTGNADTQYF,TGTGCCAGTGTCGGGTGGACAGGGAACGCAGATACGCAGTATTTT
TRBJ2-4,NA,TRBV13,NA,CASSLGTSIQYF,TGTGCCAGCAGCTTAGGGACCTCAATTCAGTACTTC
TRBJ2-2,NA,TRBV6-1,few,CASSGWSGELFF,TGTGCCAGCAGCGGGTGGTCCGGGGAGCTGTTTTTT
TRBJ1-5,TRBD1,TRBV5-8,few,CASSLMGTGDQPQHF,TGTGCCAGCAGCTTGATGGGGACAGGGGATCAGCCCCAGCATTTT
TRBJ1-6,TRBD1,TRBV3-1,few,CASSLAGGNFYNSPLHF,TGTGCCAGCAGCCTGGCAGGGGGCAATTTCTATAATTCACCCCTCCACTTT
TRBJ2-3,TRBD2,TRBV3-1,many,CASSRHGTSGGHSTDTQYF,TGTGCCAGCAGCCGCCATGGGACTAGCGGGGGACATAGCACAGATACGCAGTATTTT
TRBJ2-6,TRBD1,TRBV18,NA,CASSPDLQGAGANVLTF,TGTGCCAGCTCACCGGATCTACAGGGGGCTGGGGCCAACGTCCTGACTTTC
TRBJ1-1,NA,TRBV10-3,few,CAISPGGNTEAFF,TGTGCCATCAGCCCGGGGGGTAACACTGAAGCTTTCTTT
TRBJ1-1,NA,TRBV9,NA,CASSINAPGAGAEAFF,TGTGCCAGCAGCATAAACGCCCCAGGGGCAGGGGCTGAAGCTTTCTTT
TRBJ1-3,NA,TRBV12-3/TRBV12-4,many,CASSLGWGFSGNTIYF,TGTGCCAGCAGTTTAGGTTGGGGCTTCTCTGGAAACACCATATATTTT
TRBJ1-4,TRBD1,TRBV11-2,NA,CASSSGTGSTDEKLFF,TGTGCCAGCAGTTCCGGGACAGGCTCAACTGATGAAAAACTGTTTTTT
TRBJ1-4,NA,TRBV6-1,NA,CASNLANEKLFF,TGTGCCAGCAATCTGGCGAATGAAAAACTGTTTTTT
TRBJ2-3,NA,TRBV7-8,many,CASSLGITDTQYF,TGTGCCAGCAGCTTAGGGATCACAGATACGCAGTATTTT
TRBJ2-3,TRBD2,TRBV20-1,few,CSYSGGGTDTQYF,TGCAGTTATAGCGGGGGGGGCACAGATACGCAGTATTTT
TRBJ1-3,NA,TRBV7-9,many,CASSLAGTSGNTIYF,TGTGCCAGCAGCTTGGCAGGGACCTCTGGAAACACCATATATTTT
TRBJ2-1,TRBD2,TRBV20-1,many,CSARALWVAGESSYNEQFF,TGCAGTGCTAGGGCTCTCTGGGTAGCGGGGGAGAGCTCCTACAATGAGCAGTTCTTC
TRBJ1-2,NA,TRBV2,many,CATKGRYTF,TGTGCCACCAAGGGCCGCTACACCTTC
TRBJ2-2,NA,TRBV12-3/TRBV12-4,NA,CASSLVPIEKGTTGELFF,TGTGCCAGCAGTTTAGTCCCTATCGAGAAAGGGACGACCGGGGAGCTGTTTTTT
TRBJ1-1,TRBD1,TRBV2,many,CASVLTGWTEAFF,TGTGCCAGTGTGCTGACAGGGTGGACTGAAGCTTTCTTT
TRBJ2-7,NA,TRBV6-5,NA,CASSYSIQGIPSSEQYF,TGTGCCAGCAGTTACTCCATACAGGGAATCCCCTCCTCCGAGCAGTACTTC
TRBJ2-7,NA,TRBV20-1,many,CSARKTTIQGGYEQYF,TGCAGTGCCCGAAAAACCACCATACAGGGGGGGTACGAGCAGTACTTC
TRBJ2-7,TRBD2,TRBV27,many,CASSYAAGGREQYF,TGTGCCAGCAGTTATGCGGCGGGGGGGCGCGAGCAGTACTTC
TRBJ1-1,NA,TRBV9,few,CASSVGVGAEAFF,TGTGCCAGCAGCGTAGGTGTGGGAGCTGAAGCTTTCTTT
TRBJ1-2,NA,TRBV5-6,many,CASSLDGRGYTF,TGTGCCAGCAGCCTGGACGGTCGTGGCTACACCTTC
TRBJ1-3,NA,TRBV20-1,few,CSAREARGGNTIYF,TGCAGTGCTAGAGAGGCTCGGGGTGGAAACACCATATATTTT
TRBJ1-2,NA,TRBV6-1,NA,CASSRPPGTEGYTF,TGTGCCAGCAGTAGACCCCCCGGGACTGAAGGCTACACCTTC
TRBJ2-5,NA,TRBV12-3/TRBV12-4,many,CASSFSVRETQYF,TGTGCCAGCAGTTTCTCCGTTAGGGAGACCCAGTACTTC
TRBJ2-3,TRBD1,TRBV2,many,CASRPGQGITDTQYF,TGTGCCAGCAGACCGGGACAGGGGATAACAGATACGCAGTATTTT
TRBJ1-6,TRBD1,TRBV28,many,CASGGTGGTPLHF,TGTGCCAGCGGAGGGACAGGGGGGACACCCCTCCACTTT
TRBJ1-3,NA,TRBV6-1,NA,CASSPMAGNTIYF,TGTGCCAGCAGTCCTATGGCCGGAAACACCATATATTTT
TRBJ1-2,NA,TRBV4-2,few,CASSQVGGEISGYTF,TGTGCCAGCAGCCAAGTGGGCGGGGAGATAAGCGGCTACACCTTC
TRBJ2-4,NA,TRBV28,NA,CASSGLSASKAFKSKNIQYF,TGTGCCAGCAGTGGCCTCTCGGCATCTAAAGCGTTCAAGAGCAAAAACATTCAGTACTTC
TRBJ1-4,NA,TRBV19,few,CASNQGGRGNEKLFF,TGTGCCAGTAACCAGGGAGGCAGGGGCAATGAAAAACTGTTTTTT